One and the same sample provided the 13 T cell receptor beta chains below, sequenced in a study of T cells in Graves' hyperthyroidism and ophthalmopathy. RNA transcripts were the template for amplifying TCR beta CDR3 regions. The HTBI primer set was used in a first-round RT-PCR of the TCR CDR3. From the multiplex PCR reads, TCRdb called clonotypes with MiXCR, one entry per CDR3 protein. The data show around 690,000 distinct CDR3 sequences, with 15% to 20% seen just once and around 16% held by the top ten. The sample comprised blood. Receptor source: a man in his forties or fifties with Graves' hyperthyroidism.

This clonotype came up many times. The rearrangement uses TRBV7-8 and TRBJ1-5; D ambiguous. Trimming shortened V by 4 bases and J by 0 bases, and 10 bases separated the two germline ends. This CDR3 has 15 residues. The V gene's germline CDR1 is SGHVS and CDR2 FQNEAQ. The CDR3: CASSSTRVSNQPQHF. In DNA, the CDR3 is TGTGCCAGCAGCTCGACACGTGTTAGCAATCAGCCCCAGCATTTT.

V and J are TRBV5-1 and TRBJ2-1; D remains unclear. V lost 0 bases, J lost 4 bases, and 8 bases lay in between. The CDR3 runs to 14 residues. Germline V gives CDR1 SGHRS, CDR2 YFSETQ. The CDR3 DNA reads as TGCGCCAGCAGCTTGGAGTTGCGGTACAATGAGCAGTTCTTC. Protein sequence: CASSLELRYNEQFF.

Many counts were recorded for this clonotype. V usage is TRBV27 and J usage is TRBJ1-6; D possibly corresponds to TRBD1 (6 bases). From germline, CDR1 is MNHEY and CDR2 SMNVEV (reference sequence). V was pared by 3 bases and J by 3 bases, with 15 bases between. CDR3 size: 17 residues. This chain's CDR3 is CASSLGGGWLYNSPLHF. The CDR3 bases are TGTGCCAGCAGTTTGGGGGGCGGTTGGCTCTATAATTCACCCCTCCACTTT.

This clonotype was seen repeatedly, ten times or more. The rearrangement links TRBV10-1 to TRBJ2-3; D might be TRBD1 (6 bases). Trimming pared 10 bases from V and 4 bases from J, leaving 18 bases between. Germline loops: CDR1 WNHNN, CDR2 SYGVQD (reference sequence). This CDR3 spans 14 amino acids. In DNA, the CDR3 is TGCGCCACTAAACAGGGACATGGTGCAGATACGCAGTATTTT. Translation gives CATKQGHGADTQYF.

Many counts were recorded for this clonotype. The chain employs TRBV28 and TRBJ2-5; no firm D call. The V end lost 2 bases, the J end lost 4 bases, and 8 bases lay between the germline ends. CDR1 is MDHEN, CDR2 SYDVKM, per germline. CDR3 size: 13 residues. The CDR3 loop is CASSLGHGETQYF. CDR3 coding DNA: TGTGCCAGCAGTTTAGGGCATGGAGAGACCCAGTACTTC. The full variable domain, rest sourced from reference TRBV28 and TRBJ2-5, is DVKVTQSSRYLVKRTGEKVFLECVQDMDHENMFWYRQDPGLGLRLIYFSYDVKMKEKGDIPEGYSVSREKKERFSLILESASTNQTSMYLCASSLGHGETQYFGPGTRLLVL.

This clonotype has just a few counts. The J gene is TRBJ2-1, the V gene TRBV5-1; no reliable D call. From germline, CDR1 is SGHRS and CDR2 YFSETQ. V was trimmed by 0 bases and J by 8 bases, leaving 6 bases between them. The CDR3 has 12 residues. CDR3 region: CASSLVADEQFF. CDR3 bases: TGCGCCAGCAGCTTGGTTGCGGATGAGCAGTTCTTC.

As for this clonotype: An end of the junction does not agree with germline; a read error may underlie this. The V and J genes are TRBV18 and TRBJ2-2, with 8 bases that match TRBD2. CDR3 length: 17 residues. Germline CDR1 and CDR2: KGHSH and LQKENI. The CDR3 is CASSPPSGTGGTGELLF. CDR3 coding DNA: TGTGCCAGCTCACCACCTAGCGGGACCGGGGGCACCGGGGAGCTGCTTTTT.

This clonotype was recorded at least ten times. This chain joins TRBV5-1 and TRBJ2-7, with 7 bases lining up with TRBD1. The germline V gene has CDR1 SGHRS and CDR2 YFSETQ. The CDR3 is made up of 13 amino acids. Trimming cost V 3 bases and J 3 bases; bases outside gene matches: 3. The chain's CDR3 is CASSSGQRYEQYF. DNA for the CDR3: TGCGCCAGCAGCTCGGGACAGCGCTACGAGCAGTACTTC.

This clonotype was detected only a few times. The chain has TRBV20-1 and TRBJ1-6, with no clear D. CDR1 is DFQATT, CDR2 SNEGSKA, per germline (reference sequence). The CDR3 runs to 8 residues. CDR3 protein: CKSSPLHF. CDR3 nucleotides: TGCAAAAGTTCACCCCTCCACTTT.

The CDR3, as DNA: TGTGCCAGCAGCGTATACAGGGTCTACGAGCAGTACTTC. Its protein is CASSVYRVYEQYF. The chain joins TRBV7-8 to TRBJ2-7; D may be TRBD1 (6 bases). Germline V CDR1 and CDR2: SGHVS, FQNEAQ. The V gene lost 5 bases and the J gene lost 3 bases, with 11 bases spanning the gap. The CDR3 extends over 13 amino acids.

The chain uses TRBV7-9 and TRBJ2-3; the match to TRBD2 covers 9 bases. Germline loops: CDR1 SEHNR, CDR2 FQNEAQ (reference sequence). The length of the CDR3 is 15 residues. With V trimmed by 6 bases and J by 1 base, 5 bases remained unmatched. The CDR3 here is CASSHSGSGTDTQYF. DNA of the CDR3: TGTGCCAGCAGTCATAGCGGGAGTGGCACAGATACGCAGTATTTT.

This clonotype was recorded at least ten times. V is TRBV27 and J is TRBJ2-5; the match to TRBD2 covers 11 bases. V lost 5 bases to trimming and J lost 0 bases; unmatched junction nucleotides: 2. The CDR3 is 15 amino acids. Germline CDR1 and CDR2: MNHEY and SMNVEV (reference sequence). As DNA, the CDR3 is TGTGCCAGCAGTCAGACTAGCGGGGACCAAGAGACCCAGTACTTC. Protein sequence: CASSQTSGDQETQYF.

The rearrangement links TRBV5-1 to TRBJ2-1; 15 bases map to TRBD2. The CDR3 contains 19 residues. J gave up 7 bases and V 0 bases, and 11 bases lay outside the gene matches. CDR1 SGHRS and CDR2 YFSETQ come from the germline V gene. The CDR3 DNA reads as TGCGCCAGCAGCTTGGTAGTGCTGGGACTAGCGGGAGGAAGGAATGAGCAGTTCTTC. Translation gives CASSLVVLGLAGGRNEQFF. The entire variable domain, with the rest obtained from reference TRBV5-1 and TRBJ2-1, is as follows: KAGVTQTPRYLIKTRGQQVTLSCSPISGHRSVSWYQQTPGQGLQFLFEYFSETQRNKGNFPGRFSGRQFSNSRSEMNVSTLELGDSALYLCASSLVVLGLAGGRNEQFFGPGTRLTVL.